These 18 T cell receptor beta chains were all obtained from the same sample, sequenced in a study of cytomegalovirus exposure and HLA in healthy donors. The primer mix had 60 Vbeta and 13 Jbeta primers. The data were produced by immunoSEQ multiplex PCR, yet TCRdb's version contains in-frame clones alone and is incomplete. The sample contains 100,000 to 150,000 clones, 80% of which appear only once. Sequenced input: PBMCs. These receptors originate from a woman between 40 and 50 years old in good health and CMV-seronegative.

This sequence joins TRBV15 and TRBJ1-6, with a tentative D call TRBD1 (5 bases). This CDR3 is built from 15 residues. V was pared by 0 bases and J by 6 bases, with 9 bases between. CDR1 is LNHNV, CDR2 YYDKDF, per germline (reference sequence). CDR3 amino acids: CATSREAGINSPLHF. The CDR3, as DNA: TGTGCCACCAGCAGAGAGGCAGGGATTAATTCACCCCTCCACTTT.

This chain uses TRBV7-6 with TRBJ2-1; 7 positions agree with TRBD2. Germline loops: CDR1 SGHVS, CDR2 FNYEAQ. Unmatched junction bases numbered 7, after V lost 1 base and J lost 7 bases. This CDR3 region has 15 residues. Written as DNA, the CDR3 is TGTGCCAGCAGCTTAGGGGCGGGAGTAGGAAATGAGCAGTTCTTC. This translates into CASSLGAGVGNEQFF.

V gene TRBV5-6 combines with J gene TRBJ2-7; 7 bases map to TRBD2. Germline V gene lookup returns CDR1 SGHDT and CDR2 YYEEEE. J lost 3 bases, V lost 7 bases, and 10 bases had no gene match. The CDR3 has 14 amino acids. The CDR3: CASAGSAGNYEQYF. The DNA of the CDR3 is TGTGCCAGCGCCGGGTCAGCGGGAAACTACGAGCAGTACTTC.

The rearrangement links TRBV6-5 to TRBJ2-5; TRBD1 is a possible D gene (6 bases). This CDR3 is built from 13 residues. CDR1 is MNHEY and CDR2 is SVGAGI in the germline V gene. V lost 6 bases and J lost 5, with 13 bases in between. DNA of the CDR3: TGTGCCAGCAGCCCGAGGGGGATGGAGACCCAGTACTTC. It specifies CASSPRGMETQYF.

This clone was counted once. The chain uses TRBV12-5 and TRBJ2-7, with 8 nucleotides matching TRBD2. The CDR3 is 18 amino acids. The junction had 13 bases not matched to a gene; V was cut back by 1 base and J by 2 bases. Germline V gene data show CDR1 as LGHNT and CDR2 as FRNRAP. The CDR3 DNA follows: TGTGCTAGTGGTTTGGGATCCCGGGGGGGAATGAAGGCCTACGAGCAGTACTTC. This encodes CASGLGSRGGMKAYEQYF.

V and J are TRBV14 and TRBJ1-4, with D possibly being TRBD1 (6 bases). CDR3 length: 18 amino acids. Trimming shortened V by 1 base and J by 0 bases, and 15 bases separated the two germline ends. Germline V gene lookup returns CDR1 SGHDN and CDR2 FVKESK. CDR3 sequence reads: CASSQGILWDTTNEKLFF. In DNA form, the CDR3 reads TGTGCCAGCAGCCAAGGGATCTTATGGGACACAACTAATGAAAAACTGTTTTTT. Drawing the rest from reference TRBV14 and TRBJ1-4, the complete variable domain is EAGVTQFPSHSVIEKGQTVTLRCDPISGHDNLYWYRRVMGKEIKFLLHFVKESKQDESGMPNNRFLAERTGGTYSTLKVQPAELEDSGVYFCASSQGILWDTTNEKLFFGSGTQLSVL.

The V call is TRBV2, the J call TRBJ2-7; TRBD1 agrees at 10 bases. Germline trimming cut 6 bases from V and 13 bases from J; bases unmatched to any gene: 6. The CDR3 has 11 residues. Looked up from germline, CDR1 is SNHLY and CDR2 is FYNNEI. This chain's CDR3 is CASRGQGLIYF. The CDR3 DNA reads TGTGCCAGCAGGGGACAGGGGTTAATCTACTTC.

The rearrangement joins TRBV18 to TRBJ1-1, with a tentative D call TRBD1 (5 bases). Germline loops: CDR1 KGHSH, CDR2 LQKENI. Trimming left V 8 bases short and J 11 bases short, with 18 bases between. CDR3 length equals 12 residues. The CDR3 DNA follows: TGTGCCAGCCGGGGGGACTCTATCGAGGCTTTCTTT. Its translation: CASRGDSIEAFF. The whole variable domain, remainder taken from reference TRBV18 and TRBJ1-1, is NAGVMQNPRHLVRRRGQEARLRCSPMKGHSHVYWYRQLPEEGLKFMVYLQKENIIDESGMPKERFSAEFPKEGPSILRIQQVVRGDSAAYFCASRGDSIEAFFGQGTRLTVV.

The chain couples TRBV6-7 to TRBJ2-7, with D possibly being TRBD2 (6 bases). TRBV6-7 is classed as an ORF, of uncertain function. Trimming shortened V by 6 bases and J by 1 base, and 16 bases separated the two germline ends. This CDR3 has 15 amino acids. CDR3 protein: CASSPSRELSYEQYF. CDR3 nucleotides: TGTGCCAGCAGCCCCTCCCGGGAGTTATCCTACGAGCAGTACTTC.

The chain uses TRBV27 and TRBJ1-4, with 10 positions matching TRBD1. The CDR3 sequence is 14 residues long. Looked up from germline, CDR1 is MNHEY and CDR2 is SMNVEV (reference sequence). V gave up 5 bases and J gave up 8 bases; unmatched junction bases: 5. This CDR3 is CASSQDRGLEKLFF. The CDR3, as DNA: TGTGCCAGCAGTCAAGACAGGGGGCTAGAAAAACTGTTTTTT.

This clone showed up just once. This sequence joins TRBV28 and TRBJ1-3, with 8 bases identical to TRBD1. This CDR3 spans 15 amino acids. V lost 5 bases to trimming and J lost 3 bases; unmatched junction nucleotides: 6. CDR1 MDHEN and CDR2 SYDVKM come from the germline V gene. CDR3 amino acids: CASSPDRGYGNTIYF. The CDR3 bases are TGTGCCAGCAGTCCTGACAGGGGTTATGGAAACACCATATATTTT.

This rearrangement joins TRBV6-5 to TRBJ2-7; D remains ambiguous. The V gene's germline CDR1 is MNHEY and CDR2 SVGAGI. CDR3 length: 11 residues. The V end was cut by 5 bases, the J end by 9 bases, with 11 bases between. The DNA of the CDR3 is TGTGCCAGCAGTGACCTGGGCGTGCAGTACTTC. It encodes CASSDLGVQYF.

The genes are TRBV18 and TRBJ2-7; 12 nucleotides agree with TRBD2. The J segment lost 2 bases and the V segment lost 6 bases, leaving 2 bases of the junction unmatched. The CDR3 is 14 residues long. CDR1 and CDR2 (germline): KGHSH, LQKENI. CDR3 loop: CASSPSGRAYEQYF. The DNA for the CDR3 is TGTGCCAGCTCGCCTAGCGGGAGGGCCTACGAGCAGTACTTC.

The J gene is TRBJ1-4, the V gene TRBV9; 7 positions match TRBD1. CDR3 size: 15 residues. V lost 3 bases to trimming and J lost 8 bases; unmatched junction nucleotides: 10. In germline, CDR1 is SGDLS, CDR2 YYNGEE. In nucleotides, the CDR3 is TGTGCCAGCAGCGCAAGACAGGGAAGCCCCGAAAAACTGTTTTTT. Protein product: CASSARQGSPEKLFF.

The genes are TRBV7-6 and TRBJ2-7, with 8 positions matching TRBD1. The CDR3 has 15 amino acids. V lost 4 bases and J lost 2; bases outside the gene matches: 7. In germline, CDR1 is SGHVS, CDR2 FNYEAQ. The CDR3 nucleotides are TGTGCCAGCAGCTCTTGGACAGGGCCCGCCTACGAGCAGTACTTC. It yields the protein CASSSWTGPAYEQYF.

This clone was found a few times. The rearrangement uses TRBV6-6 and TRBJ1-5, with a tentative D call TRBD1 (5 bases). Trimming removed 6 bases from V and 2 bases from J, with 5 bases in between. This CDR3 has 12 amino acids. Per germline, CDR1 MNHNY and CDR2 SVGAGI (reference sequence). The DNA for the CDR3 is TGTGCCAGCAGACAGGGCAATCAGCCCCAGCATTTT. Translated, it gives CASRQGNQPQHF.

The DNA of the CDR3 is TGTGCCAGCAGCTTAACCCCTGAAGAGACCCAGTACTTC. This gives the protein CASSLTPEETQYF. This chain links TRBV7-3 with TRBJ2-5; no clear D gene. Trimming pared 0 bases from V and 3 bases from J, leaving 5 bases between. The germline CDR1 and CDR2 sequences are SGHTA and FQGTGA. This CDR3 contains 13 residues.

The chain carries TRBV4-3 and TRBJ2-5, with D maybe TRBD1 (5 bases). The DNA end is more similar to TRBJ2-7, so the J call may be wrong. CDR1 and CDR2 from the germline V gene are LGHNA and YSLEER. The CDR3 spans 15 residues. CDR3 protein: CASSQDRTSLGEQYF. CDR3 coding DNA: TGCGCCAGCAGCCAAGATAGGACAAGTCTCGGCGAGCAGTACTTC.